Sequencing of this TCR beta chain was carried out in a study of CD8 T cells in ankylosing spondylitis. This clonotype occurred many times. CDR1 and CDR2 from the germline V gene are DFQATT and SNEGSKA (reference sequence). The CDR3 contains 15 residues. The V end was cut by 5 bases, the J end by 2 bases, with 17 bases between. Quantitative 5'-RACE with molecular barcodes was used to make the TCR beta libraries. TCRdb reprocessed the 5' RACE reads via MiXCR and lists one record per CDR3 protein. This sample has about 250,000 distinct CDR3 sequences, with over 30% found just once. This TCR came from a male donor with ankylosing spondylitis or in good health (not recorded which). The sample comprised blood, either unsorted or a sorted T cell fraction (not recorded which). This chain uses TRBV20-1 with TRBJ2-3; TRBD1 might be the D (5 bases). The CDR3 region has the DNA TGCAGTGCTCACTCGACAGTGTACGACACAGATACGCAGTATTTT. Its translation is CSAHSTVYDTDTQYF.